A selection of T cell receptor beta chains follows, all from one sample in a study of T cells in Graves' hyperthyroidism and ophthalmopathy. MiXCR, applied by TCRdb to the multiplex PCR reads, yields one record per CDR3 protein. The sample records approximately 600,000 distinct CDR3 sequences, 15% to 20% being singletons. What was sequenced was blood. These receptor sequences come from a woman under 40 with Graves' hyperthyroidism. The CDR3 runs from the conserved cysteine through the conserved F or W. Fields, in order: CDR3 DNA, CDR3 protein, V gene, clone size, D gene, J gene. D genes are given only for firm matches. For some rows the clone size is stated as once, few or many, or as a class when expanded; others skip it.

TGCGCCAGCAGCTTGTCAAGGTCCCAAGAGACCCAGTACTTC | CASSLSRSQETQYF | TRBV5-1 | few | . | TRBJ2-5
TGTGCCAGCAATCCGGGAGGGCCCGGACAAGGAGGCAATGAGCAGTTCTTC | CASNPGGPGQGGNEQFF | TRBV27 | many | TRBD2 | TRBJ2-1
TGTGCCAGCAGCTTGGCCAGGTCCAACTATGGCTACACCTTC | CASSLARSNYGYTF | TRBV5-4 | many | . | TRBJ1-2
TGTGCCAGCACCTCTCCCGGGGCTAGCGGGATATACGAGCAGTACTTC | CASTSPGASGIYEQYF | TRBV28 | many | TRBD2 | TRBJ2-7
TGTGCCAGCAGCTTGGGACTAGCGGGAGCGGATACGCAGTATTTT | CASSLGLAGADTQYF | TRBV5-1 | many | TRBD2 | TRBJ2-3
TGTGCCAGCAGCTTTGACGGTCCCCGCGAGCAGTACTTC | CASSFDGPREQYF | TRBV7-8 | many | . | TRBJ2-7
TGTGCCAGCAGTTCCCGGGCCCTACAAGTGTCACCCCTCCACTTT | CASSSRALQVSPLHF | TRBV27 | few | . | TRBJ1-6
TGTGCCAGCAGGCTAACCGGGACGCCAGACTCACCCCTCCACTTT | CASRLTGTPDSPLHF | TRBV6-1 | . | . | TRBJ1-6
TGTGCCAGCAGGCAGACAGGGATGTCCTACGAGCAGTACTTC | CASRQTGMSYEQYF | TRBV6-2/TRBV6-3 | many | TRBD1 | TRBJ2-7
TGTGCCAGCAGACGGCTCCTCGACCAGGGGGCTAACTATGGCTACACCTTC | CASRRLLDQGANYGYTF | TRBV28 | many | TRBD1 | TRBJ1-2
TGTGCCAGCTCACCAAGTCGAGCGGGGGACCTTCACGGGCAGTACTTC | CASSPSRAGDLHGQYF | TRBV6-1 | . | TRBD2 | TRBJ2-7
TGTGCCAGCAGCCTGAACCCTGGACTAGCGGGAAAGGACTACGAGCAGTACTTC | CASSLNPGLAGKDYEQYF | TRBV9 | . | TRBD2 | TRBJ2-7
TGTGCCAGCAGGCAGGGGAGCGCGAACACCGGGGAGCTGTTTTTT | CASRQGSANTGELFF | TRBV6-1 | few | . | TRBJ2-2
TGTGCCAGCAGCCCCTGGCTCCCCTCGGATGAGCAGTTCTTC | CASSPWLPSDEQFF | TRBV5-5 | . | . | TRBJ2-1
TGTGCCAGCAGTCGGACGCTGGATCAGCCCCAGCATTTT | CASSRTLDQPQHF | TRBV27 | many | . | TRBJ1-5
TGCAGTGCTAGCGGGCCCCCCGGGAATGAAAAACTGTTTTTT | CSASGPPGNEKLFF | TRBV20-1 | few | . | TRBJ1-4
TGTGCCAGCAGCCAGGGGCGGGACGACAATGAGCAGTTCTTC | CASSQGRDDNEQFF | TRBV4-2 | few | . | TRBJ2-1
TGCAGTGCTAGGGACTGGGGACATCTTAATTCACCCCTCCACTTT | CSARDWGHLNSPLHF | TRBV20-1 | many | . | TRBJ1-6
TGTGCCAGCAGTTTCCGGGGCTTGAAAGCTTTCTTT | CASSFRGLKAFF | TRBV12-3/TRBV12-4 | many | . | TRBJ1-1
TGTGCCACCAGTGATTTGTCGACAGACCAGCCCCAGCATTTT | CATSDLSTDQPQHF | TRBV24-1 | . | . | TRBJ1-5